Each of the 6 T cell receptor beta chains below was sequenced from the same sample in a study of T cells in Graves' hyperthyroidism and ophthalmopathy. Regions amplified from RNA transcripts were the TCR beta CDR3 regions. The HTBI primer set served for first-round RT-PCR of the TCR CDR3. TCRdb called the multiplex PCR reads again in MiXCR, with one record for every CDR3 protein. The data contain a few hundred thousand distinct CDR3 sequences, roughly 50% of them seen just once; the ten biggest clones take up about 8.3%. The material sequenced was peripheral blood or thyroid tissue (not recorded which). Receptor source: a woman under 30 with Graves' hyperthyroidism.

A word on this clonotype: At one end, the junction sequence differs from germline, possibly due to a read error. This chain uses TRBV7-6 with TRBJ2-3, with 9 bases aligning to TRBD2. The CDR3 is 16 residues long. CDR1 SGHVS and CDR2 FNYEAQ come from the germline V gene. The CDR3 DNA sequence: TGTGTCAGCAGCTTAGCGGGGGTGCACCCCACAGATACGCAGTATTTT. Translation: CVSSLAGVHPTDTQYF. Variable domain in full (rest from reference TRBV7-6 and TRBJ2-3): GAGVSQSPRYKVTKRGQDVALRCDPISGHVSLYWYRQALGQGPEFLTYFNYEAQQDKSGLPNDRFSAERPEGSISTLTIQRTEQRDSAMYRCVSSLAGVHPTDTQYFGPGTRLTVL.

This clonotype was recorded many times. CDR3 protein: CASTIVPGLAGGKEETQYF. The CDR3 DNA reads TGTGCCAGCACCATCGTCCCGGGACTAGCGGGAGGGAAGGAAGAGACCCAGTACTTC. The chain is built from TRBV28 and TRBJ2-5; 16 nucleotides line up with TRBD2. V lost 7 bases and J lost 3; bases outside the gene matches: 14. CDR3 size: 19 residues. CDR1 and CDR2 from the germline V gene are MDHEN and SYDVKM.

This clonotype was detected only once. The V call is TRBV24-1, the J call TRBJ2-7; TRBD1 or TRBD2 may be the D gene (5 bases each). The V gene lost 4 bases and the J gene lost 4 bases, with 7 bases spanning the gap. The germline V gene encodes CDR1 KGHDR and CDR2 SFDVKD. CDR3 length: 12 amino acids. CDR3 sequence reads: CATSEWGYEQYF. The DNA of the CDR3 is TGTGCCACCAGTGAGTGGGGGTACGAGCAGTACTTC.

V and J are TRBV20-1 and TRBJ2-7; D might be TRBD1 (7 bases). CDR1 is DFQATT, CDR2 SNEGSKA, per germline (reference sequence). This CDR3 is 14 amino acids long. V dropped 6 bases and J dropped 5 bases, with 20 bases sitting between them. The CDR3 nucleotides are TGCAGTGCGATCACAGGGGCCTCGGGGGACGAGCAGTACTTC. Protein sequence: CSAITGASGDEQYF.

Turning to this clonotype: This may be a read error, as it is one base from a much larger clone. Since the CDR3 does not end with the conserved phenylalanine or tryptophan, this likely comes from a read error. This sequence joins TRBV29-1 and TRBJ2-3; D gene unclear. The CDR3 covers 12 residues. V was cut by 3 bases and J by 0 bases, with 4 bases left in between. Germline V gives CDR1 SQVTM, CDR2 ANQGSEA. The CDR3 nucleotides are TGCAGCGTTGAGCTTAGCACAGATACGCAGTATTTA. This gives the protein CSVELSTDTQYL.

This clonotype was recorded many times. The rearrangement links TRBV19 to TRBJ2-7; D is unresolved. The CDR3 runs to 14 residues. V was trimmed by 3 bases and J by 0 bases, leaving 9 bases between them. Germline values: CDR1 LNHDA, CDR2 SQIVND (reference sequence). CDR3 loop: CASSITAPSYEQYF. DNA of the CDR3: TGTGCCAGTAGTATTACAGCACCCTCCTACGAGCAGTACTTC.